This T cell receptor (beta chain) was captured by sequencing in a study of T cell repertoires in cytomegalovirus infection. TCRdb reprocessed the reads with MiXCR, giving one entry per CDR3 protein. The sample has 700,000 to 850,000 distinct CDR3 sequences, 32% seen once; the top ten hold 9.5% to 15%. The CDR3 length is 14 residues. In germline, CDR1 is MNHEY, CDR2 SMNVEV (reference sequence). With 3 bases removed from V and 2 bases from J, the gap between germline ends came to 8 bases. A remark on this clonotype: Antigen unknown.

The sample was cultured CD8+ T cells from PBMCs, taken from culture after CMV antigen stimulation. The V and J genes are TRBV27 and TRBJ2-4, with a tentative D call TRBD1 (5 bases). This sequence originates from a human donor in good health (CMV status not recorded). Some clones in this sample may be carry-over from other donors' samples. The CDR3: CASSLPGTKNIQYF. CDR3 coding DNA: TGTGCCAGCAGTTTGCCAGGGACCAAAAACATTCAGTACTTC.